This TCR beta chain is from a study of control samples from healthy donors and cancer patients. This CDR3 spans 17 amino acids. V was cut by 0 bases and J by 3 bases, with 18 bases left in between. Germline CDR1 is SGDLS and CDR2 is YYNGEE. Data came from immunoSEQ multiplex PCR; TCRdb stores just in-frame clones and leaves some out. The repertoire consists of 95,000 to 100,000 clones, with around 89% occurring once and the leading ten covering about 8%. The sequence derives from a young man in good health. The sample comprised blood. The V call is TRBV9, the J call TRBJ1-1; a possible D gene is TRBD1 (6 bases). The CDR3 DNA reads as TGTGCCAGCAGCGTAGTTCCAGGGGCGGGTAAAGACACTGAAGCTTTCTTT. Its protein is CASSVVPGAGKDTEAFF.